The 10 T cell receptor beta chains given below trace back to one sample, sequenced in a study of shared clonotypes between healthy human individuals. The method was immunoSEQ multiplex PCR; TCRdb's version includes in-frame clones alone and lacks a portion of them. The sample lists 900,000 to 1,200,000 clones, around 82% occurring once. Sample: memory CD4+ T cells from PBMCs. Subset reported: CD45RA-negative fraction. These receptors all come from a young man in good health. Some clones in this sample may be carry-over from other donors' samples.

V usage is TRBV6-6 and J usage is TRBJ1-4; the D is unclear. V lost 4 bases to trimming and J lost 6 bases, with 9 bases between them. This CDR3 region has 13 residues. Germline CDR1 and CDR2: MNHNY and SVGAGI (reference sequence). This CDR3 reads CASSFGRYEKLFF. The CDR3 nucleotides read TGTGCCAGCAGTTTCGGACGATATGAAAAACTGTTTTTT.

V gene TRBV2 combines with J gene TRBJ2-2; 9 nucleotides agree with TRBD1. Germline trimming cut 3 bases from V and 1 base from J; bases unmatched to any gene: 0. Germline CDR1 and CDR2: SNHLY and FYNNEI. The CDR3 is 15 residues long. The DNA of the CDR3 is TGTGCCAGCAGTGAGACAGGGGGGAACACCGGGGAGCTGTTTTTT. Protein sequence: CASSETGGNTGELFF.

The chain is built from TRBV7-9 and TRBJ2-7; 8 positions match TRBD2. The junction had 9 bases not matched to a gene; V was cut back by 4 bases and J by 4 bases. CDR1 and CDR2 from the germline V gene are SEHNR and FQNEAQ (reference sequence). The CDR3 length is 15 residues. DNA of the CDR3: TGTGCCAGCAGCTCCGACGGGGGGGTTCGTTACGAGCAGTACTTC. This sequence encodes CASSSDGGVRYEQYF.

V is TRBV9 and J is TRBJ1-1; 9 nucleotides agree with TRBD1. The CDR3 contains 15 residues. The V and J ends lost 3 bases and 7 bases, in that order; junction bases with no gene match: 10. Looked up from germline, CDR1 is SGDLS and CDR2 is YYNGEE. In nucleotides, the CDR3 is TGTGCCAGCAGCGGAGGGTGGGACAGGGAAATTGAAGCTTTCTTT. Protein: CASSGGWDREIEAFF.

The rearrangement links TRBV11-2 to TRBJ2-3; 7 bases fit TRBD2. This CDR3 has 17 amino acids. V shed 0 bases and J 4 bases; nucleotides not matched to a gene: 10. Germline V gene lookup returns CDR1 SGHAT and CDR2 FQNNGV. This chain's CDR3 is CASSLEQRIAGSDTQYF. The CDR3, as DNA: TGTGCCAGCAGCTTAGAACAGAGAATAGCGGGCTCAGATACGCAGTATTTT. The whole variable domain, remainder taken from reference TRBV11-2 and TRBJ2-3, is EAGVAQSPRYKIIEKRQSVAFWCNPISGHATLYWYQQILGQGPKLLIQFQNNGVVDDSQLPKDRFSAERLKGVDSTLKIQPAKLEDSAVYLCASSLEQRIAGSDTQYFGPGTRLTVL.

The V gene is TRBV15, the J gene TRBJ1-4; no definite D call. CDR1 and CDR2 (germline): LNHNV, YYDKDF (reference sequence). The CDR3 contains 15 residues. V gave up 5 bases and J gave up 6 bases, with 16 bases separating them. In DNA form, the CDR3 reads TGTGCCACCAGCGCGGACGGCTCGATTTATGAAAAACTGTTTTTT. This gives the protein CATSADGSIYEKLFF.

This clone was recorded many times. J is TRBJ2-5 and V is TRBV30; no firm D call. This CDR3 is 12 amino acids long. Germline lookup yields CDR1 GTSNPN and CDR2 SVGIG (reference sequence). Trimming removed 5 bases from V and 2 bases from J, with 9 bases in between. The CDR3 loop is CAWGRLQETQYF. Here the CDR3 DNA reads TGTGCCTGGGGACGGTTACAAGAGACCCAGTACTTC.

Notes on this clone: A read error is the likely source, as a far larger clone sits one nucleotide away. The genes are TRBV5-1 and TRBJ2-3, with unresolved D. V was cut by 0 bases and J by 0 bases, with 8 bases left in between. There are 15 residues in the CDR3. Germline V CDR1 and CDR2: SGHRS, YFSETQ. The CDR3 here is CASSLARESTDTQYF. The CDR3 nucleotides are TGCGCCAGCAGCTTGGCGAGAGAAAGCACAGATACGCAGTATTTT.

The CDR3 is CASRDSNYGYTF. In nucleotides, the CDR3 is TGTGCCAGCAGGGACAGTAACTATGGCTACACCTTC. This chain connects TRBV2 to TRBJ1-2; D is possibly TRBD1 (6 bases). V was pared by 6 bases and J by 1 base, with 6 bases between. The CDR3 runs to 12 residues. Germline V gives CDR1 SNHLY, CDR2 FYNNEI.

The chain joins TRBV28 to TRBJ1-5; TRBD1 matches 7 bases. The CDR3 is 15 residues long. V dropped 1 base and J dropped 7; count of bases not matched to a gene: 7. Per germline, CDR1 MDHEN and CDR2 SYDVKM. The CDR3 region has the DNA TGTGCCAGCAGTTTATACAGGGGAGGAGGCCAGCCCCAGCATTTT. Encoded protein: CASSLYRGGGQPQHF.